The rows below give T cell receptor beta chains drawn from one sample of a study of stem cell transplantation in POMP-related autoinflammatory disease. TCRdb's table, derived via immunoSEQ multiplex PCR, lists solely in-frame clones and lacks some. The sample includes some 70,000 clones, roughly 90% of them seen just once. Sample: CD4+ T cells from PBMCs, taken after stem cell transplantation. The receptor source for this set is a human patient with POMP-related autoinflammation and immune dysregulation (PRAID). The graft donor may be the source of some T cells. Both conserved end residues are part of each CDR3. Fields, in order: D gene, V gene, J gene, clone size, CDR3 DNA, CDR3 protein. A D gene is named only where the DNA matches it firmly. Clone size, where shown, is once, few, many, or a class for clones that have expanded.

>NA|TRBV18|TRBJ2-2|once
TGTGCCAGCTCACCAATGGTGGGTTCCGTGCTGTTTTTT
CASSPMVGSVLFF
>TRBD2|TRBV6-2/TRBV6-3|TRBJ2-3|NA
TGTGCCAGCAGTTACACTAGCGGGACCTCACAAGATACGCAGTATTTT
CASSYTSGTSQDTQYF
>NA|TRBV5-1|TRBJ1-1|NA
TGCGCCAGCAGCTTCACAAGGGTTTCCCTTTTCTCTCCTGAAGCTTTCTTT
CASSFTRVSLFSPEAFF
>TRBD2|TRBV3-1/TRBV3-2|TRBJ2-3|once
TGTGCCAGCAGCACCTTTGGCGGGGGGGCAGATACGCAGTATTTT
CASSTFGGGADTQYF
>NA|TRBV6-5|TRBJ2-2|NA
TGTGCCAGCAGTTACGGAGGAGATCCGAACACCGGGGAGCTGTTTTTT
CASSYGGDPNTGELFF
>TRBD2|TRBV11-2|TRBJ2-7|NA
TGTGCCAGCAGCTTAGTTCCTAGCGGGCCCTACGAGCAGTACTTC
CASSLVPSGPYEQYF
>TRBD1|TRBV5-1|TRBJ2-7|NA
TGCGCCAGCAGCTTGGTCTCCGGACAGGCCGTCTCCTACGAGCAGTACTTC
CASSLVSGQAVSYEQYF
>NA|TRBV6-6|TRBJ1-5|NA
TGTGCCAGCAGGCTCAGGGTGGATCAGCCCCAGCATTTT
CASRLRVDQPQHF
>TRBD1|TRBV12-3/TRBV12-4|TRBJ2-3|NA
TGTGCCAGCAGTGTGGCTTTGACAGGGGGGTATTTT
CASSVALTGGYF
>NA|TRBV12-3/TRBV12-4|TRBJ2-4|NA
TGTGCCAGCAGTTTCGCCGGGCCGCAGTACTTC
CASSFAGPQYF
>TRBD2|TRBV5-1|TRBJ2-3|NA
TGCGCCAGCAGCTCGACTAGCGGCACAGATACGCAGTATTTT
CASSSTSGTDTQYF
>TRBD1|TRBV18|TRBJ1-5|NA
TGTGCCAGCTCACCAGGGAGGGACAGGGAGGTATCCCAGCATTTT
CASSPGRDREVSQHF
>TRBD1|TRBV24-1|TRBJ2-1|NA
TGTGCCACCAGTGATCCAGGGGGCTCCCCCTACAAGGATGAGCAGTTCTTC
CATSDPGGSPYKDEQFF
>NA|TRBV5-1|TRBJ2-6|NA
TGCGCCAGCAGTGCAGGAGCTGGGGCCAACGTCCTGACTTTC
CASSAGAGANVLTF
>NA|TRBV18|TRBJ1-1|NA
TGTGCCAGCTCACCCCACCCCGACGGTGAAGCTTTCTTT
CASSPHPDGEAFF
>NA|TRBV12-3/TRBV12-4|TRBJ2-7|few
TGTGCCAGCAGTTTAGCGGATGACTACGAGCAGTACTTC
CASSLADDYEQYF
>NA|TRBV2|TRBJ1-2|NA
TGTGCCAGCAGTGATGAGGGGAGCTATGGCTACACCTTC
CASSDEGSYGYTF
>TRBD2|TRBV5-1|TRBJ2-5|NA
TGCGCCAGCAGCCCAACTAGCGGGAGAGGCGAGACCCAGTACTTC
CASSPTSGRGETQYF
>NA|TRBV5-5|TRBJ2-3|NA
TGTGCCAGCAGATCCCTAGGGAGCACAGATACGCAGTATTTT
CASRSLGSTDTQYF
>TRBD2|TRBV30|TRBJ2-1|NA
TGTGCCTGGACTGAGGGACTAAAGATAGATGAGCAGTTCTTC
CAWTEGLKIDEQFF
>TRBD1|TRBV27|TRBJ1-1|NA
TGTGCCAGCTTACCTGACAGGGTCACTGAAGCTTTCTTT
CASLPDRVTEAFF
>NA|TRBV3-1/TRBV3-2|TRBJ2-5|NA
TGTGCCAGCAGCCAAGTTACAGGGTGGCGGGAGACCCAGTACTTC
CASSQVTGWRETQYF
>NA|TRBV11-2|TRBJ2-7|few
TGTGCCAGCAGCTCACGGAACAGGGGGGGTGAGCAGTACTTC
CASSSRNRGGEQYF
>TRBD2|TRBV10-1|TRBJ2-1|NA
TGCGCCAGCAGTCCTATACCCGGGACTAGTGGGGGGTCCTACAATGAGCAGTTCTTC
CASSPIPGTSGGSYNEQFF
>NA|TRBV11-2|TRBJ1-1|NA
TGTGCCAGCAGCTTAGTGGGCGGGAACACTGAAGCTTTCTTT
CASSLVGGNTEAFF
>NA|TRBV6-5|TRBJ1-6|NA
TGTGCCAGCACCCCCCGGGACACAAATTCACCCCTCCACTTT
CASTPRDTNSPLHF
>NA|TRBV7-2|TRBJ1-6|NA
TGTGCCAGCAGCCCCAGGGTGCGTAATTCACCCCTCCACTTT
CASSPRVRNSPLHF